This TCR beta chain was documented in a study of regulatory T cells in long-lasting Graves disease. The authors built TCR beta libraries using iRepertoire HTBI primers and Arm-PCR of CDR3 regions. Via MiXCR, TCRdb re-called the multiplex PCR reads, giving one row per CDR3 protein. The data show 300,000 to 400,000 distinct CDR3 sequences, 15% to 18% seen once. The time point is: newly diagnosed GD, antithyroid drugs for less than 3 months. RNA extracted from PBMCs served as the sequencing template. On this clonotype itself: A much larger clone lies a single base off, so this may be a read error.

This clonotype originated in a female donor with Graves disease. Here the sequenced sample was peripheral blood mononuclear cells (PBMCs), taken at new diagnosis, from a patient treated with antithyroid drugs.

The CDR3 here is CASSSRDQETQYF. The CDR3 nucleotides read TGTGCCAGCAGTTCGAGGGACCAAGAGACCCAGTACTTC. The rearrangement links TRBV10-3 to TRBJ2-1, with D possibly being TRBD2 (5 bases). Matching the DNA end better, TRBJ2-5 makes the J call doubtful. Germline V gene data show CDR1 as ENHRY and CDR2 as SYGVKD. This CDR3 is built from 13 residues.